What follows are 23 T cell receptor beta chains derived from one specimen sequenced in a study of T-cell reconstitution after alpha-beta-depleted transplantation in children. Unique molecular identifiers were incorporated when the TCRbeta library was constructed. MiXCR, run by TCRdb on the PCR reads, gives a single entry per CDR3 protein. The sample gives about 830,000 distinct CDR3 sequences, around 17% of which show up once; roughly 5% is in the top ten. Sequencing used PBMCs, mostly from graft donor cells, obtained 360 days after TCRalphabeta/CD19-depleted stem cell transplant. The receptors were sampled from a male patient between 5 and 17 years old who had a stem cell transplant for acute lymphoblastic leukemia, so the T cells may come from the graft donor.

The rearrangement joins TRBV2 to TRBJ2-7, with TRBD2 matching 11 bases. The CDR3 loop spans 15 amino acids. In germline, CDR1 is SNHLY, CDR2 FYNNEI. The junction had 7 bases not matched to a gene; V was cut back by 2 bases and J by 7 bases. CDR3 in amino acids: CASSELTSGIWEQYF. CDR3 in DNA: TGTGCCAGCAGTGAATTGACTAGCGGGATATGGGAGCAGTACTTC.

This clonotype has a count of ten or more. The J gene is TRBJ2-2, the V gene TRBV4-1; TRBD2 matches at 8 bases. V gave up 4 bases and J gave up 0 bases; unmatched junction bases: 1. CDR3 size: 15 residues. Germline V gives CDR1 MGHRA, CDR2 YSYEKL. CDR3 protein: CASSRGLANTGELFF. The DNA of the CDR3 is TGCGCCAGCAGCCGGGGACTAGCGAACACCGGGGAGCTGTTTTTT.

This clonotype was observed a handful of times. V and J are TRBV4-1 and TRBJ1-5; 9 nucleotides align to TRBD1. V shed 2 bases and J 1 base; nucleotides not matched to a gene: 6. CDR1 and CDR2 (germline): MGHRA, YSYEKL. CDR3 length: 17 amino acids. The CDR3 sequence: CASSQFPQGASNQPQHF. The CDR3 DNA follows: TGCGCCAGCAGCCAATTTCCACAGGGGGCCAGCAATCAGCCCCAGCATTTT.

A remark on this clonotype: This clone may be a read error of a much larger clone one base away. The CDR3 reads CASSEGMGLHEQLF. Written as DNA, the CDR3 is TGTGCCAGCAGTGAAGGGATGGGACTACATGAGCAGTTATTC. The V gene is TRBV2, the J gene TRBJ2-1; 7 nucleotides align to TRBD2. There are 14 residues in the CDR3. From germline, CDR1 is SNHLY and CDR2 FYNNEI.

The chain employs TRBV7-6 and TRBJ2-7, with 7 bases matching TRBD1. The CDR3 runs 16 residues. V shed 4 bases and J 4 bases; nucleotides not matched to a gene: 13. CDR1 and CDR2 from the germline V gene are SGHVS and FNYEAQ. CDR3 DNA sequence: TGTGCCAGCAGCTCCGTGACAGGGATCCTTCTGTACGAGCAGTACTTC. Translating gives CASSSVTGILLYEQYF. Variable domain in full (rest from reference TRBV7-6 and TRBJ2-7): GAGVSQSPRYKVTKRGQDVALRCDPISGHVSLYWYRQALGQGPEFLTYFNYEAQQDKSGLPNDRFSAERPEGSISTLTIQRTEQRDSAMYRCASSSVTGILLYEQYFGPGTRLTVT.

The chain recombines TRBV6-1 with TRBJ2-2, with 15 bases matching TRBD2. V shed 5 bases, J shed 5 bases, and the junction held 9 bases outside the gene matches. Germline values: CDR1 MNHNS, CDR2 SASEGT. The CDR3 is made up of 18 amino acids. The CDR3 region is CASSRPGLAGGSTGELFF. The CDR3 nucleotides are TGTGCCAGCAGTAGACCGGGACTAGCGGGAGGCAGTACCGGGGAGCTGTTTTTT.

In this sample, this clonotype turned up a few times. This sequence joins TRBV12-3 or TRBV12-4 and TRBJ1-2; 8 bases are a match to TRBD1. Trimming at V came to 7 bases and at J to 4 bases, leaving 8 bases not matched to a gene. There are 14 residues in the CDR3. For the CDR3, the DNA is TGTGCCAGCACCCGGGTACAGGGGGTCTATGGCTACACCTTC. It specifies CASTRVQGVYGYTF.

This chain joins TRBV21-1 and TRBJ2-4; the D call in the table, TRBD2, was not verified against the DNA. TRBV21-1 has pseudogene status. The CDR3 is made up of 19 amino acids. The CDR3 nucleotides are TGTGCCAGCAGCAAATGGACCCAGGGCCGTACACTAGCCAAAAACATTCAGTACTTC. This encodes CASSKWTQGRTLAKNIQYF.

The V gene is TRBV29-1, the J gene TRBJ2-5, with 9 bases aligning to TRBD1. This CDR3 has 12 amino acids. V was clipped by 6 bases and J by 5 bases; unmatched bases: 4. Germline V gene lookup returns CDR1 SQVTM and CDR2 ANQGSEA. This CDR3 is CSVKTGGETQYF. The CDR3 DNA is TGCAGCGTAAAGACAGGGGGGGAGACCCAGTACTTC.

There are many counts of this clonotype. The chain has TRBV5-1 and TRBJ2-3, with 11 bases that match TRBD2. CDR1 is SGHRS, CDR2 YFSETQ, per germline. The CDR3 sequence is 18 residues long. The J segment lost 2 bases and the V segment lost 6 bases, leaving 14 bases of the junction unmatched. This CDR3 is CASKRTSGFQKNTDTQYF. CDR3 nucleotide sequence: TGCGCCAGCAAGAGGACTAGCGGGTTCCAAAAGAACACAGATACGCAGTATTTT.

This clonotype turned up a few times. The chain employs TRBV5-1 and TRBJ1-2; D uncertain. V lost 0 bases, J lost 3 bases, and 12 bases lay in between. Looked up from germline, CDR1 is SGHRS and CDR2 is YFSETQ. The CDR3 sequence is 15 residues long. This CDR3 is CASSLARLFDYGYTF. CDR3 bases: TGCGCCAGCAGCTTGGCCCGTTTGTTCGACTATGGCTACACCTTC.

This clonotype was seen a few times. The chain uses TRBV25-1 and TRBJ2-7; tentatively, D is TRBD1 or TRBD2 (5 bases each). The CDR3 is 14 amino acids. Germline CDR1 reads MGHDK; CDR2 reads SYGVNS. Trimming stripped 2 bases from V and 3 bases from J, with 11 bases between. The CDR3 DNA is TGTGCCAGCAGTGAAATTGGGACCTACTACGAGCAGTACTTC. Translated, it gives CASSEIGTYYEQYF.

This clonotype was seen more than once but under ten times. The chain combines TRBV2 with TRBJ2-5; D is unresolved. The CDR3 covers 13 residues. Trimming removed 1 base at V and 5 bases at J, with 8 bases between. In germline, CDR1 is SNHLY, CDR2 FYNNEI. The CDR3 nucleotides read TGTGCCAGCAGTGAAGGCCTAGTGGAGACCCAGTACTTC. It encodes CASSEGLVETQYF.

This clonotype was observed a few times. The chain recombines TRBV20-1 with TRBJ2-3; no clear D gene. The CDR3 is made up of 14 amino acids. V shed 6 bases and J shed 4 bases, with 17 bases lying between them. CDR1 is DFQATT, CDR2 SNEGSKA, per germline (reference sequence). The CDR3 protein is CSAPRPSYPDTQYF. CDR3 DNA sequence: TGCAGTGCCCCCCGGCCCTCTTATCCAGATACGCAGTATTTT.

This clonotype was found a few times. The chain recombines TRBV24-1 with TRBJ2-1; D is perhaps TRBD1 or TRBD2 (5 bases each). The CDR3 contains 11 residues. V lost 3 bases and J lost 12, with 8 bases in between. Germline loops: CDR1 KGHDR, CDR2 SFDVKD. In DNA form, the CDR3 reads TGTGCCACCAGTGATGGGGACCCGCAGTTCTTC. Its protein product is CATSDGDPQFF.

This clonotype was seen once. The V gene is TRBV25-1, the J gene TRBJ2-5; 10 bases are shared with TRBD2. Germline CDR1 and CDR2: MGHDK and SYGVNS. This CDR3 has 16 residues. J was trimmed by 1 base and V by 6 bases; bases with no gene match: 8. The CDR3 DNA follows: TGTGCCAGCAGGGAAATAGCGGGAGGATTCCAAGAGACCCAGTACTTC. It specifies CASREIAGGFQETQYF.

This clonotype appeared many times. This sequence joins TRBV7-9 and TRBJ2-2; 7 bases are shared with TRBD1. The CDR3 loop spans 16 amino acids. The V gene end was trimmed by 5 bases and the J gene end by 2 bases; junction bases not matched to a gene: 8. CDR1 is SEHNR and CDR2 is FQNEAQ in the germline V gene (reference sequence). In DNA form, the CDR3 reads TGTGCCAGCAGCGGAACCGGGACAGTTAACACCGGGGAGCTGTTTTTT. As protein: CASSGTGTVNTGELFF.

This clonotype was found a few times. The gene calls are TRBV9 and TRBJ1-2; D gene uncertain. Trimming shortened V by 0 bases and J by 8 bases, and 11 bases separated the two germline ends. The CDR3 runs 13 residues. The germline CDR1 and CDR2 sequences are SGDLS and YYNGEE. This CDR3 is CASSVEDLWGYTF. For the CDR3, the DNA is TGTGCCAGCAGCGTAGAGGACCTGTGGGGCTACACCTTC.

The gene calls are TRBV7-9 and TRBJ2-3, with D perhaps matching TRBD1 or TRBD2 (7 bases each). Germline CDR1 and CDR2: SEHNR and FQNEAQ (reference sequence). This CDR3 contains 16 residues. Between the trimmed V and J ends, which lost 1 base and 0 bases, there was a span of 11 bases. The CDR3 nucleotides are TGTGCCAGCAGCTTAGGCGGGGGACAGAGCACAGATACGCAGTATTTT. Translating it yields CASSLGGGQSTDTQYF.

This clonotype showed up just a few times. The CDR3 is CASSLDGGGGELFF. CDR3 bases: TGCGCCAGCAGCTTGGACGGGGGTGGCGGGGAGCTGTTTTTT. The rearrangement uses TRBV5-1 and TRBJ2-2, with D maybe TRBD2 (6 bases). CDR3 length: 14 amino acids. The germline V gene encodes CDR1 SGHRS and CDR2 YFSETQ. The V gene lost 0 bases and the J gene lost 7 bases, with 10 bases spanning the gap.

The rearrangement links TRBV7-8 to TRBJ2-1; no clear D gene. Per the germline V gene, CDR1 is SGHVS and CDR2 is FQNEAQ. V was trimmed by 8 bases and J by 6 bases, leaving 8 bases between them. The CDR3 extends over 11 amino acids. Here the CDR3 reads CASRDPNEQFF. In nucleotides, the CDR3 is TGTGCCAGCCGTGATCCCAATGAGCAGTTCTTC. Full variable domain (remainder filled in from reference TRBV7-8 and TRBJ2-1): GAGVSQSPRYKVAKRGQDVALRCDPISGHVSLFWYQQALGQGPEFLTYFQNEAQLDKSGLPSDRFFAERPEGSVSTLKIQRTQQEDSAVYLCASRDPNEQFFGPGTRLTVL.

This clonotype occurred a few times. This sequence joins TRBV11-3 and TRBJ2-1, with a tentative D call TRBD2 (6 bases). Germline V gives CDR1 SGHNT, CDR2 YENEEA. The CDR3 sequence is 13 residues long. The germline V and J ends were trimmed by 5 bases and 4 bases, with 9 bases remaining between them. The CDR3 protein is CASSGGRYNEQFF. Written as DNA, the CDR3 is TGTGCCAGCAGCGGAGGGAGGTACAATGAGCAGTTCTTC. Full variable domain (rest looked up from reference TRBV11-3 and TRBJ2-1): EAGVVQSPRYKIIEKKQPVAFWCNPISGHNTLYWYLQNLGQGPELLIRYENEEAVDDSQLPKDRFSAERLKGVDSTLKIQPAELGDSAVYLCASSGGRYNEQFFGPGTRLTVL.

This clonotype has just a few counts. The gene calls are TRBV27 and TRBJ1-1; no reliable D call. V gave up 6 bases and J gave up 5 bases, with 16 bases separating them. CDR1 is MNHEY and CDR2 is SMNVEV in the germline V gene (reference sequence). CDR3 length: 14 amino acids. DNA of the CDR3: TGTGCCAGCAGGACCCTTAAGGGTCGGACTGAAGCTTTCTTT. This codes for CASRTLKGRTEAFF.